These T cell receptor beta chains were read from a single sample in a study of blood T cell repertoires in COVID-19. Some clones are missing from TCRdb's copy, which holds only in-frame ones; the method was immunoSEQ multiplex PCR. This sample carries approximately 400,000 clones, approximately 88% of them seen once, and the ten largest clones take about 1.2%. The sequenced sample was peripheral blood. The source is a man aged 35 to 55 with acute or convalescent COVID-19. Both conserved end residues are part of each CDR3. Each record gives: D gene, clone size, V gene, J gene, CDR3 DNA, CDR3 protein. A D gene is named only where the DNA matches it firmly. Not every row has a clone size; where given, it reads once, few, many or a size class.

TRBD1	-	TRBV7-3	TRBJ1-6	TGTGCCAGCAGCAAGGGGGCCATCAGGGGAACCAATTCACCCCTCCACTTT	CASSKGAIRGTNSPLHF
TRBD1	-	TRBV4-1	TRBJ1-1	TGCGCCAGCAGCCAAGATGACAGGGCCGCTGAAGCTTTCTTT	CASSQDDRAAEAFF
-	-	TRBV5-4	TRBJ1-2	TGTGCCAGCAGCTTGGGAAGGGGCTATGGCTACACCTTC	CASSLGRGYGYTF
TRBD1	-	TRBV7-9	TRBJ1-2	TGTGCCAGCAGCGGCGCGGGGACAGGGAGATACTATGGCTACACCTTC	CASSGAGTGRYYGYTF
-	-	TRBV19	TRBJ1-3	TGTGCCAAACCGGACAGTTCTCGAAACACCATATATTTT	CAKPDSSRNTIYF
-	-	TRBV7-8	TRBJ1-2	TGTGCCAGCAGCTTAGACAGGGTTGGTGGCTACACCTTC	CASSLDRVGGYTF
-	-	TRBV4-2	TRBJ1-2	TGTGCCAGCAGCCAAGATCTCGGCAGGCACTATGGCTACACCTTC	CASSQDLGRHYGYTF
-	-	TRBV5-1	TRBJ2-5	TGCGCCAGCATCGCAGGGGCGAGTTTTCAACAAGAGACCCAGTACTTC	CASIAGASFQQETQYF
TRBD1	-	TRBV6-4	TRBJ2-1	TGTGCCAGCAGTCCCGGGGCAGGGGGCATAAATGAGCAGTTCTTC	CASSPGAGGINEQFF
TRBD2	-	TRBV6-5	TRBJ2-7	TGTGCCAGCAGGGGATCCGCGGGGGGGACCTACGAGCAGTACTTC	CASRGSAGGTYEQYF
TRBD1	-	TRBV5-1	TRBJ2-7	TGCGCCAGCAGCTTGAACAGGGGTGGGTCCTACGAGCAGTACTTC	CASSLNRGGSYEQYF
-	-	TRBV4-2	TRBJ1-6	TGTGCCAGCAGCCAGGCGGTTTATAATTCACCCCTCCACTTT	CASSQAVYNSPLHF
TRBD1	-	TRBV9	TRBJ1-1	TGTGCCAGCAGCGTAGGTTCAGGGGGGTTTGGAACTGAAGCTTTCTTT	CASSVGSGGFGTEAFF
-	-	TRBV6-5	TRBJ1-2	TGTGCCAGCAGAGGAGAGAGGCTTAGCTATGGCTACACCTTC	CASRGERLSYGYTF
-	-	TRBV28	TRBJ1-6	TGTGCCAGCGCCCCGTCCGGGAGCTCCTATAATTCACCCCTCCACTTT	CASAPSGSSYNSPLHF
-	-	TRBV12-3/TRBV12-4	TRBJ1-1	TGTGCCAGCAGTTTCGGGGGAGGCACTGAAGCTTTCTTT	CASSFGGGTEAFF
TRBD1	-	TRBV7-9	TRBJ1-1	TGTGCCAGCAGCCGGGACAGCAACACTGAAGCTTTCTTT	CASSRDSNTEAFF
TRBD1	-	TRBV3-1/TRBV3-2	TRBJ1-1	TGTGCCAGCAGCCAAGAGTGGACAGGGGGAACTGAAGCTTTCTTT	CASSQEWTGGTEAFF
TRBD1	-	TRBV5-1	TRBJ2-6	TGCGCCAGCAGCTCGAGTGGGACAGGGGGGCTCCCTGGGGCCAACGTCCTGACTTTC	CASSSSGTGGLPGANVLTF
TRBD1	-	TRBV30	TRBJ1-2	TGTGCCTGCACATTGACAGGGATGGGCTACACCTTC	CACTLTGMGYTF
TRBD1	few	TRBV2	TRBJ2-2	TGTGCCAGCAACCGGGACAGGAACACCGGGGAGCTGTTTTTT	CASNRDRNTGELFF
-	-	TRBV7-2	TRBJ1-2	TGTGCCAGCAGCTTTAACCACAGGGTATATGGCTACACCTTC	CASSFNHRVYGYTF
TRBD1	-	TRBV28	TRBJ1-6	TGTGCCAGCAGGTCAGGGGGCATCCATAATTCACCCCTCCACTTT	CASRSGGIHNSPLHF
TRBD1	-	TRBV10-3	TRBJ1-1	TGTGCCATCAGAGGACAGGGGGCAGGGGCTTTCTTT	CAIRGQGAGAFF
-	-	TRBV19	TRBJ1-5	TGTGCCACTTCCCCCCGGACAGAGTACAATCAGCCCCAGCATTTT	CATSPRTEYNQPQHF
-	-	TRBV7-6	TRBJ2-5	TGTGCCAGCAGCCCTCCAGGGGTCCAAGAGACCCAGTACTTC	CASSPPGVQETQYF
-	-	TRBV20-1	TRBJ1-2	TGCAGTGCTAGTCTGGCAGGGGACCGCTATGGCTACACCTTC	CSASLAGDRYGYTF
-	-	TRBV15	TRBJ1-1	TGTGCCACCAGCAGAACAGGTAGGGCTGAAGCTTTCTTT	CATSRTGRAEAFF
-	-	TRBV11-2	TRBJ1-4	TGTGCCAGCAGCGCGGCAGGGTTTAATGAAAAACTGTTTTTT	CASSAAGFNEKLFF
TRBD1	-	TRBV19	TRBJ2-7	TGTGCCAGTAGTATCGGAACGACAGGGTACTCCTACGAGCAGTACTTC	CASSIGTTGYSYEQYF
TRBD1	-	TRBV27	TRBJ2-7	TGTGCCAGCAGTTTCGACAGGGGGTCCTACGAGCAGTACTTC	CASSFDRGSYEQYF
TRBD1	-	TRBV6-5	TRBJ1-1	TGTGCCAGCAGTTACTTGGACAGGGATCGGACTGAAGCTTTCTTT	CASSYLDRDRTEAFF
TRBD1	-	TRBV19	TRBJ2-2	TGTGCCAGTATGCAAGTCTGGGACAGGAGCGCGAACACCGGGGAGCTGTTTTTT	CASMQVWDRSANTGELFF
-	-	TRBV28	TRBJ1-3	TGTGCCAGCACCAAACAGGAACCTGGAAACACCATATATTTT	CASTKQEPGNTIYF
TRBD2	-	TRBV10-1	TRBJ2-2	TGCGCCAGCAGCCCCTCTGGCGGGGGGGCCTTCGGGGAGCTGTTTTTT	CASSPSGGGAFGELFF
TRBD2	-	TRBV7-2	TRBJ2-3	TGTGCCAGCAGCTTACGGCTAGCGGGGGTTAGCGATACGCAGTATTTT	CASSLRLAGVSDTQYF
-	-	TRBV27	TRBJ1-5	TGTGCCAGCAGTTCCGCTGGCAGCAATCAGCCCCAGCATTTT	CASSSAGSNQPQHF
TRBD2	-	TRBV28	TRBJ2-7	TGTGCCAGCAGTTTATGGAGGAGTAGCGGGCCACTCCTTTCCTACGAGCAGTACTTC	CASSLWRSSGPLLSYEQYF
-	once	TRBV30	TRBJ2-2	TGTGCCTGGAAATGGGGGCCCGGGGAGCTGTTTTTT	CAWKWGPGELFF
-	-	TRBV30	TRBJ1-1	TGTGCCTGGACCAAGACACAGATGAACACTGAAGCTTTCTTT	CAWTKTQMNTEAFF
-	-	TRBV7-2	TRBJ2-7	TGTGCCAGCAGCTTAAGGTCGGCAGGGGCGACGGCCGAGCAGTACTTC	CASSLRSAGATAEQYF
TRBD2	-	TRBV10-3	TRBJ2-5	TGTGCCATCAGTGACTATCGGGGGGAGTTTGAGACCCAGTACTTC	CAISDYRGEFETQYF
-	-	TRBV4-3	TRBJ1-1	TGCGCCAGCAGCCAAGCACCGGAGGAGTTTTTTGGAGGGTTCACTGAAGCTTTCTTT	CASSQAPEEFFGGFTEAFF